Reported below is one T cell receptor (beta chain). Its specific antigen is unknown. Base qualities are missing; no much larger clone stands one base away. Survey-level sequencing on the immunoSEQ platform was used to profile the TCR beta chain repertoires. In the authors' own workflow: Repertoire diversity was quantified by the inverse Simpson index, and CDR3 amino acid length spectratypes and V-J pairing frequencies were compared. To annotate clonotypes specific to SARS-CoV-2, CMV, influenza A and EBV, TCR beta CDR3 sequences were compared against VDJdb. TCRdb retrieved this table from immuneACCESS and kept in-frame rearrangements only. Not all clones are present; in checked studies, unresolved V genes account for under half, and no reason is known for the remainder. V and J calls and clone size follow that table, whereas D and trimming were derived from the DNA. Within this sample are 45,000 to 60,000 clones, with 93% of them counted one time only. The top ten clones comprise approximately 12% of the sample.

PBMCs were isolated from peripheral blood, and genomic DNA from unsorted PBMCs was used for TCR beta sequencing. The sample comes from a study (dated by TCRdb to about 2022). The research as a whole found: According to the authors, more investigation is needed, including longitudinal sampling and evaluation of a control group.

Clipping removes 6 bases from V and 5 bases from J, with 11 as the unmatched junction base count. The CDR3 runs 15 amino acids, cysteine and phenylalanine included. Just CDR3 DNA is preserved here, 45 bases in frame from base 1. The CDR1 and CDR2 encoded by the germline V gene (reference sequence) are LNHNV and YYDKDF. The source of this sequence is a middle-aged man with rheumatoid arthritis. The V gene is TRBV15 and the J gene is TRBJ2-5; TRBD1 lines up with 8 middle nucleotides. The specimen was PBMCs. The DNA is TGTGCCACCAGTAAGAACTTGGACAGGGTCGAGACCCAGTACTTC. Its amino acids are CATSKNLDRVETQYF.